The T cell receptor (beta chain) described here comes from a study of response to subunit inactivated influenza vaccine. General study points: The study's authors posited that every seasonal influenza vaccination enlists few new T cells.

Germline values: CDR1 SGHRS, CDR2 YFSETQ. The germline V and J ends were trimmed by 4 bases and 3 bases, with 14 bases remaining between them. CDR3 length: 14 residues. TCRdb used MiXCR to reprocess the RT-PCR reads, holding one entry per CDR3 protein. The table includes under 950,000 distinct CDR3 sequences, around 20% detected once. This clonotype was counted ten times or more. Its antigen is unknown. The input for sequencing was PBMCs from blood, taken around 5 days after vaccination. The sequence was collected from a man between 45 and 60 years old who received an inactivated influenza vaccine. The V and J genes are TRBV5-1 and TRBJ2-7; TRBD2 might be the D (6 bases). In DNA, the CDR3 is TGCGCCAGCAGCCTCCAGGGACTGGACTACGAGCAGTACTTC. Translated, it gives CASSLQGLDYEQYF.